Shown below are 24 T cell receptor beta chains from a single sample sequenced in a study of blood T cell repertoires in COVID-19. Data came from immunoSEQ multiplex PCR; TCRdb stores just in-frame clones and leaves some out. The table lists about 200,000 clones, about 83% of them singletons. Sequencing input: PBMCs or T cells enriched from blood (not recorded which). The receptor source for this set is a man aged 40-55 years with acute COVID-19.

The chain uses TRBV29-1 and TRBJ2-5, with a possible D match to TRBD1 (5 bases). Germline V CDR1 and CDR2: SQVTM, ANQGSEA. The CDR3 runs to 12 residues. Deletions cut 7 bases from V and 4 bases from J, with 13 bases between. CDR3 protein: CSAGFRGETQYF. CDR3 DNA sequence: TGCAGCGCTGGATTTAGGGGAGAGACCCAGTACTTC.

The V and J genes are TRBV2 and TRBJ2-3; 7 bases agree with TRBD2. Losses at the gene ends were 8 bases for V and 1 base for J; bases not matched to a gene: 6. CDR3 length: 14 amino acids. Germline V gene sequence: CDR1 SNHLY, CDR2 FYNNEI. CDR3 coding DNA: TGTGCCAGCTACTTAGCGGGCGGCACAGATACGCAGTATTTT. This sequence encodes CASYLAGGTDTQYF.

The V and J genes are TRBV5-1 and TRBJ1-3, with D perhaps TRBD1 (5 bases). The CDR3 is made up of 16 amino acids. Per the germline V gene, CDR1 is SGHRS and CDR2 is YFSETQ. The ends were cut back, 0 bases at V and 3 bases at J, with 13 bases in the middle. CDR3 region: CASSLGLGRVGNTIYF. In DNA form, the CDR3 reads TGCGCCAGCAGCTTGGGGCTGGGCAGGGTTGGAAACACCATATATTTT. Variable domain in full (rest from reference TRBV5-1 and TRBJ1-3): KAGVTQTPRYLIKTRGQQVTLSCSPISGHRSVSWYQQTPGQGLQFLFEYFSETQRNKGNFPGRFSGRQFSNSRSEMNVSTLELGDSALYLCASSLGLGRVGNTIYFGEGSWLTVV.

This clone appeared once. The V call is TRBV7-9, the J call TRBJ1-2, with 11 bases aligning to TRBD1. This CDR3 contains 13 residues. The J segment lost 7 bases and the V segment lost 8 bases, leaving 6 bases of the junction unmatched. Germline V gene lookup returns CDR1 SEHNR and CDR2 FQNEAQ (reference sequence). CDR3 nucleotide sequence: TGTGCCAGCGGGAGGGACAGGGGGTTTGGCTACACCTTC. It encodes CASGRDRGFGYTF.

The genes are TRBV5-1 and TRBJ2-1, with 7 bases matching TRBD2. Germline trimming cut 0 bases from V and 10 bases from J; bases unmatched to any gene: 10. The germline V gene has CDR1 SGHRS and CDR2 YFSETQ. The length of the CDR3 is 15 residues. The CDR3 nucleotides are TGCGCCAGCAGCTTGGGGCGGGAGCGGTTCGGGGAGCAGTTCTTC. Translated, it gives CASSLGRERFGEQFF. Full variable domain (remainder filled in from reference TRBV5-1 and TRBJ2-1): KAGVTQTPRYLIKTRGQQVTLSCSPISGHRSVSWYQQTPGQGLQFLFEYFSETQRNKGNFPGRFSGRQFSNSRSEMNVSTLELGDSALYLCASSLGRERFGEQFFGPGTRLTVL.

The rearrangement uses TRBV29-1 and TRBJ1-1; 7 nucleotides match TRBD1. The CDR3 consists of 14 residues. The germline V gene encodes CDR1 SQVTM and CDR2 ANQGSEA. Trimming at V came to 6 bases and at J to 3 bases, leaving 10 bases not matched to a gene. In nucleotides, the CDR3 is TGCAGCGTCGCGGACAGGTTGCCGTACACTGAAGCTTTCTTT. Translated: CSVADRLPYTEAFF.

CDR3 nucleotide sequence: TGTGCCAGCACCCCAGGCCCAATAGAAGCTTTCTTT. Translation: CASTPGPIEAFF. The V and J genes are TRBV2 and TRBJ1-1; D gene unclear. Trimming cost V 7 bases and J 8 bases, with 14 bases left between them. This CDR3 comprises 12 residues. Germline V gene lookup returns CDR1 SNHLY and CDR2 FYNNEI.

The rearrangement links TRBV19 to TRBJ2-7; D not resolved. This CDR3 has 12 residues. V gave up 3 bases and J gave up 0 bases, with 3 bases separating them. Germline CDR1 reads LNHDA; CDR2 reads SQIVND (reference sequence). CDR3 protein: CASSINSYEQYF. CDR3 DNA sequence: TGTGCCAGTAGTATTAACTCCTACGAGCAGTACTTC.

CDR3 DNA sequence: TGTGCCAGCAGCTTAGGACGGACAGGGGGAACTAATGAAAAACTGTTTTTT. Its protein is CASSLGRTGGTNEKLFF. The rearrangement joins TRBV7-9 to TRBJ1-4; 10 nucleotides align to TRBD1. J lost 1 base, V lost 1 base, and 3 bases had no gene match. Germline assignment: CDR1 SEHNR and CDR2 FQNEAQ (reference sequence). The CDR3 has 17 residues. The whole variable domain, filled in from reference TRBV7-9 and TRBJ1-4, reads DTGVSQNPRHKITKRGQNVTFRCDPISEHNRLYWYRQTLGQGPEFLTYFQNEAQLEKSRLLSDRFSAERPKGSFSTLEIQRTEQGDSAMYLCASSLGRTGGTNEKLFFGSGTQLSVL.

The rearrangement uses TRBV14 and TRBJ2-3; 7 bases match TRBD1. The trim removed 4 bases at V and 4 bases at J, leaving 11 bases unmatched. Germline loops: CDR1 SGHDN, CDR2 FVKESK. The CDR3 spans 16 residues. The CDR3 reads CASSPPGQLSADTQYF. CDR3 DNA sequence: TGTGCCAGCAGCCCACCGGGACAGCTATCCGCAGATACGCAGTATTTT.

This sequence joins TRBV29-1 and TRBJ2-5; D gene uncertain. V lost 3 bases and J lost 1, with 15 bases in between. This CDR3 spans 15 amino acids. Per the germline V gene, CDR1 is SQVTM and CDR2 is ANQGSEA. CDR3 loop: CSVEVNSGPQETQYF. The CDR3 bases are TGCAGCGTTGAGGTGAACTCTGGGCCCCAAGAGACCCAGTACTTC.

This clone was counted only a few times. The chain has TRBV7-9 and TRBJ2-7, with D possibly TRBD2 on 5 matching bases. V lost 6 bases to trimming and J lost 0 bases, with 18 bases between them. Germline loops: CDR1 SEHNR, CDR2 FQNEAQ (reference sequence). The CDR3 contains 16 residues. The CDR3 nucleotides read TGTGCCAGCAGTTCCGGAGGAGCGCATAGCTCCTACGAGCAGTACTTC. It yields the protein CASSSGGAHSSYEQYF. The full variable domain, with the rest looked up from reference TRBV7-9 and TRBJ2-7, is DTGVSQNPRHKITKRGQNVTFRCDPISEHNRLYWYRQTLGQGPEFLTYFQNEAQLEKSRLLSDRFSAERPKGSFSTLEIQRTEQGDSAMYLCASSSGGAHSSYEQYFGPGTRLTVT.

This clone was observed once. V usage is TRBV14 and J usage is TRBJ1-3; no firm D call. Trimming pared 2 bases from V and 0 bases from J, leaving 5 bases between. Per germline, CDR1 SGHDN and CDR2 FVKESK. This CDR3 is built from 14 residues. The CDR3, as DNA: TGTGCCAGCAGCCAACGAGCCTCTGGAAACACCATATATTTT. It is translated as CASSQRASGNTIYF.

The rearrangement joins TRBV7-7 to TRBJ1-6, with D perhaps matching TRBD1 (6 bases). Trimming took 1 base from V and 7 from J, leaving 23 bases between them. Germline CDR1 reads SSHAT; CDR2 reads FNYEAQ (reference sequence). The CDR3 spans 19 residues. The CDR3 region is CASSLGMGTRGQGNSPLHF. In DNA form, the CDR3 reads TGTGCCAGCAGCTTAGGAATGGGGACCAGGGGCCAGGGAAATTCACCCCTCCACTTT.

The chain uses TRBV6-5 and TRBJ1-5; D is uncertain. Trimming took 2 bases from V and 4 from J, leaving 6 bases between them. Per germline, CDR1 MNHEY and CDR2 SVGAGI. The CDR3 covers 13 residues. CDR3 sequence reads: CASSYRLNQPQHF. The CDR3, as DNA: TGTGCCAGCAGTTACCGACTAAATCAGCCCCAGCATTTT.

The DNA of the CDR3 is TGTGCCACCAGGGAAGGGACAGGGGGTTTTGAGCAGTTCTTC. Translation: CATREGTGGFEQFF. This chain uses TRBV15 with TRBJ2-1; TRBD1 matches at 11 bases. CDR1 and CDR2 from the germline V gene are LNHNV and YYDKDF (reference sequence). The V gene end was trimmed by 6 bases and the J gene end by 9 bases; junction bases not matched to a gene: 7. The CDR3 covers 14 residues.

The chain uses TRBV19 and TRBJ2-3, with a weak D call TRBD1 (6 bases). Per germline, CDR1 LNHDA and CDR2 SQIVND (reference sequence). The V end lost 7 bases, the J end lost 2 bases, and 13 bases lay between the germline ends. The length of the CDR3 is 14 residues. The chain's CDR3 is CASTGTGTTDTQYF. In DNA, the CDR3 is TGTGCCAGTACAGGTACAGGGACCACAGATACGCAGTATTTT.

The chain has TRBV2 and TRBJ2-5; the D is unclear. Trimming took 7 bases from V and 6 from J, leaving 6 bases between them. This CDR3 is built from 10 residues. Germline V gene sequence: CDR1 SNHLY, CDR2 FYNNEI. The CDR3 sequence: CASKAKTQYF. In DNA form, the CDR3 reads TGTGCCAGCAAAGCTAAGACCCAGTACTTC. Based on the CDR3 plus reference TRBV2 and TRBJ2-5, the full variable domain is EPEVTQTPSHQVTQMGQEVILRCVPISNHLYFYWYRQILGQKVEFLVSFYNNEISEKSEIFDDQFSVERPDGSNFTLKIRSTKLEDSAMYFCASKAKTQYFGPGTRLLVL.

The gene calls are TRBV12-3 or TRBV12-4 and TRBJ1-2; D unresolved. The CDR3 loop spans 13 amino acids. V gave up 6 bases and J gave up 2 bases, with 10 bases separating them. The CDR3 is CASSRGLNYGYTF. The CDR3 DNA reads TGTGCCAGCAGCCGTGGACTGAACTATGGCTACACCTTC.

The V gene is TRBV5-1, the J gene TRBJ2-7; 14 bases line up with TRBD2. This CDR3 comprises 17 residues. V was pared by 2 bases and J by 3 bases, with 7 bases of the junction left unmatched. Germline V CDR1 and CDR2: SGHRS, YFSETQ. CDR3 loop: CASSFQGLAGAFYEQYF. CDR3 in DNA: TGCGCCAGCAGCTTCCAGGGACTAGCGGGAGCCTTCTACGAGCAGTACTTC.

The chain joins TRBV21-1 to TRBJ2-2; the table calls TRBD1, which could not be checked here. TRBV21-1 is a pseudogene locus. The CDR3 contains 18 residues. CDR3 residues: CASSNRDRGPRGTGELFF. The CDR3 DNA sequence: TGTGCCAGCAGCAACCGAGACAGGGGACCCCGGGGCACCGGGGAGCTGTTTTTT.

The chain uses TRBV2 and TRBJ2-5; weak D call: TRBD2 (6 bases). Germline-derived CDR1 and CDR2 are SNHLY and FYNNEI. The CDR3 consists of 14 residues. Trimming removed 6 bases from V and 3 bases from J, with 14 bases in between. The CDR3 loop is CASRRGGLKETQYF. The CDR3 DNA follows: TGTGCCAGCAGGAGGGGTGGACTAAAAGAGACCCAGTACTTC.

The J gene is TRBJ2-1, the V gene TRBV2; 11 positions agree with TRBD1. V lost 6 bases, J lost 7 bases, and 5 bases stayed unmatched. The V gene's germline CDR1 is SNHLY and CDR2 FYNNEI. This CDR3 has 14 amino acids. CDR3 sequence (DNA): TGTGCCAGCAGCGCCGGGACAGGGGGGAATGAGCAGTTCTTC. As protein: CASSAGTGGNEQFF.

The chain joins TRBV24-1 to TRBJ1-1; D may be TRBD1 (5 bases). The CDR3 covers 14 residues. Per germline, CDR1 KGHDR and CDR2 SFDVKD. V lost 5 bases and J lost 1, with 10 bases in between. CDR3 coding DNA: TGTGCCACCAGTGTGGGGGGGTCGAACACTGAAGCTTTCTTT. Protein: CATSVGGSNTEAFF.